These T cell receptor beta chains were read from a single sample in a study of blood T cell repertoires in COVID-19. Here immunoSEQ multiplex PCR was the method, and the copy in TCRdb shows in-frame clones only, minus some. The sample gives 250,000 to 300,000 clones, about 88% of which show up once; around 0.99% is in the top ten. Sequenced material: peripheral blood. These receptor sequences come from a woman between 40 and 55 years old who had recovered from COVID-19. Each CDR3 is given with its conserved first and last residue. The order of the fields is clone size, V gene, D gene, J gene, CDR3 DNA, CDR3 protein. D genes are given only for firm matches. The listing skips clone size in some rows; elsewhere it reads once, few, many or a size class.

size: -; V: TRBV28; D: TRBD1; J: TRBJ2-1; DNA: TGTGCCAGCAGACCACCCCCCGGGACAGGGGCCAATGAGCAGTTCTTC; CDR3: CASRPPPGTGANEQFF
size: -; V: TRBV6-5; D: -; J: TRBJ2-2; DNA: TGTGCCAGCAGTTACTCGAGCGCCGGGGAGCTGTTTTTT; CDR3: CASSYSSAGELFF
size: -; V: TRBV6-6; D: -; J: TRBJ2-1; DNA: TGTGCCAGCAGTCCCACAGGAGCCCGCTACAATGAGCAGTTCTTC; CDR3: CASSPTGARYNEQFF
size: -; V: TRBV12-1; D: -; J: TRBJ1-3; DNA: TGTGCCAGCAGCTTTGGGCAGATCCACTCTGGAAACACCATATATTTT; CDR3: CASSFGQIHSGNTIYF
size: -; V: TRBV6-5; D: TRBD1; J: TRBJ1-1; DNA: TGTGCCAGCAGAGCCGGACAGGTGAACACTGAAGCTTTCTTT; CDR3: CASRAGQVNTEAFF
size: -; V: TRBV30; D: TRBD1; J: TRBJ2-7; DNA: TGTGCCTGGAAGCGAGGGTGGGACAGCTCCTACGAGCAGTACTTC; CDR3: CAWKRGWDSSYEQYF
size: -; V: TRBV6-2/TRBV6-3; D: -; J: TRBJ2-7; DNA: TGTGCCAGCAGCCCTTGGGGCGGGATCGGTGAGCAGTACTTC; CDR3: CASSPWGGIGEQYF
size: -; V: TRBV4-2; D: -; J: TRBJ2-1; DNA: TGTGCCAGCAGCCCCGGAGGTAGCAGCTACAATGAGCAGTTCTTC; CDR3: CASSPGGSSYNEQFF
size: few; V: TRBV30; D: -; J: TRBJ1-1; DNA: TGTGCCTGGAGTGTGGCCGGAGGAGGCACTGAAGCTTTCTTT; CDR3: CAWSVAGGGTEAFF
size: once; V: TRBV19; D: TRBD2; J: TRBJ2-2; DNA: TGTGCCAGTAGTATAGATGGGGGACTAGCGGGCGGCGGGACCGGGGAGCTGTTTTTT; CDR3: CASSIDGGLAGGGTGELFF
size: -; V: TRBV3-1/TRBV3-2; D: TRBD2; J: TRBJ2-3; DNA: TGTGCCAGCAGCCCTGGGACTAGCGGGGATACGCAGTATTTT; CDR3: CASSPGTSGDTQYF
size: -; V: TRBV18; D: -; J: TRBJ1-1; DNA: TGTGCCAGCTCACCAAACAGGCCTGAAGCTTTCTTT; CDR3: CASSPNRPEAFF
size: -; V: TRBV19; D: -; J: TRBJ1-2; DNA: TGTGCCAGTAGTAAGGGCCTAACGGGAGTGCGGACTACTGGCTACACCTTC; CDR3: CASSKGLTGVRTTGYTF
size: -; V: TRBV7-2; D: TRBD1; J: TRBJ1-2; DNA: TGTGCCAGCAGCCCCAGGACAGGGAGTGGCTATGGCTACACCTTC; CDR3: CASSPRTGSGYGYTF
size: few; V: TRBV7-2; D: -; J: TRBJ1-1; DNA: TGTGCCAGCAGCTTAGAGGGGGGGGTCACTGAAGCTTTCTTT; CDR3: CASSLEGGVTEAFF
size: once; V: TRBV19; D: -; J: TRBJ2-3; DNA: TGTGCCAGTAGTATTTTTGGGACACCCAGCACAGATACGCAGTATTTT; CDR3: CASSIFGTPSTDTQYF
size: -; V: TRBV12-3/TRBV12-4; D: -; J: TRBJ2-1; DNA: TGTGCCAGCAGCCAGGGGCTCGATGGTGAGCAGTTCTTC; CDR3: CASSQGLDGEQFF
size: -; V: TRBV7-3; D: TRBD1; J: TRBJ1-2; DNA: TGTGCCAGCAGCCACAGGGGTTACTATGGCTACACCTTC; CDR3: CASSHRGYYGYTF
size: once; V: TRBV5-1; D: -; J: TRBJ2-3; DNA: TGCGCCAGCAGCTTGGTGGGCGCGGGGGATACGCAGTATTTT; CDR3: CASSLVGAGDTQYF
size: -; V: TRBV11-3; D: TRBD2; J: TRBJ2-5; DNA: TGTGCCAGCAGCTTAGTCGGACTAGTGTGGCAAGGGACCCAGTACTTC; CDR3: CASSLVGLVWQGTQYF
size: -; V: TRBV30; D: -; J: TRBJ1-1; DNA: TGTGCCTGGAGAAGTATCCCGACAGGGAACACTGAAGCTTTCTTT; CDR3: CAWRSIPTGNTEAFF
size: once; V: TRBV7-2; D: -; J: TRBJ2-7; DNA: TGTGCCAGCAGCCCGCCGCTATCCTACGAGCAGTACTTC; CDR3: CASSPPLSYEQYF
size: once; V: TRBV6-6; D: -; J: TRBJ2-2; DNA: TGTGCCAGCAGTTACGTGCAGACCGGGGAGCTGTTTTTT; CDR3: CASSYVQTGELFF
size: -; V: TRBV2; D: -; J: TRBJ1-5; DNA: TGTGCCAGCAGGGGCCCGGGGGGCAATCAGCCCCAGCATTTT; CDR3: CASRGPGGNQPQHF
size: -; V: TRBV3-1/TRBV3-2; D: -; J: TRBJ2-5; DNA: TGTGCCAGCAGCCAAGATTTAATGGGGAGACTTTCACAAGAGACCCAGTACTTC; CDR3: CASSQDLMGRLSQETQYF
size: -; V: TRBV25-1; D: -; J: TRBJ1-2; DNA: TGTGCCAGCGGACTGAATGAGCGCTACACCTTC; CDR3: CASGLNERYTF
size: -; V: TRBV6-5; D: -; J: TRBJ1-6; DNA: TGTGCCAGCAGTTACCCGGGGGGGAATTCACCCCTCCACTTT; CDR3: CASSYPGGNSPLHF
size: -; V: TRBV7-8; D: -; J: TRBJ1-5; DNA: TGTGCCAGCAGCTTAGGGCAGGGCCTTTATAGCAATCAGCCCCAGCATTTT; CDR3: CASSLGQGLYSNQPQHF
size: once; V: TRBV29-1; D: -; J: TRBJ2-1; DNA: TGCAGCGTTGCTGACGGGAGCTTCGGGGGAACCGAGCAGTTCTTC; CDR3: CSVADGSFGGTEQFF
size: -; V: TRBV3-1/TRBV3-2; D: TRBD1; J: TRBJ1-4; DNA: TGTGCCAGCAGCCAAGTCCAGGGGGCGGGGGAAAAACTGTTTTTT; CDR3: CASSQVQGAGEKLFF
size: -; V: TRBV7-9; D: TRBD2; J: TRBJ2-4; DNA: TGTGCCAGCAGCTTAGGGACTAGCGGGAGGGCCCAGTACTTC; CDR3: CASSLGTSGRAQYF
size: once; V: TRBV5-1; D: TRBD2; J: TRBJ2-1; DNA: TGCGCCAGCAGCCCGACAGTTGCGGGAGGGTGGAATGAGCAGTTCTTC; CDR3: CASSPTVAGGWNEQFF
size: few; V: TRBV18; D: -; J: TRBJ1-6; DNA: TGTGCCAGCTCACCACGGCGGGGGGCCGGGGGCTCACCCCTCCACTTT; CDR3: CASSPRRGAGGSPLHF
size: once; V: TRBV10-2; D: -; J: TRBJ1-1; DNA: TGCGCCAGCAGTGGGGCCCCCGTGAGCACTGAAGCTTTCTTT; CDR3: CASSGAPVSTEAFF
size: -; V: TRBV6-2/TRBV6-3; D: -; J: TRBJ1-5; DNA: TGTGCCAGCAGTTACCCCCGTTCCCTCGGGCAGCCCCAGCATTTT; CDR3: CASSYPRSLGQPQHF
size: -; V: TRBV5-8; D: TRBD2; J: TRBJ2-1; DNA: TGTGCCAGCAGCCCGGGGCTAGCGGGAGTGGGCTCCTACAATGAGCAGTTCTTC; CDR3: CASSPGLAGVGSYNEQFF